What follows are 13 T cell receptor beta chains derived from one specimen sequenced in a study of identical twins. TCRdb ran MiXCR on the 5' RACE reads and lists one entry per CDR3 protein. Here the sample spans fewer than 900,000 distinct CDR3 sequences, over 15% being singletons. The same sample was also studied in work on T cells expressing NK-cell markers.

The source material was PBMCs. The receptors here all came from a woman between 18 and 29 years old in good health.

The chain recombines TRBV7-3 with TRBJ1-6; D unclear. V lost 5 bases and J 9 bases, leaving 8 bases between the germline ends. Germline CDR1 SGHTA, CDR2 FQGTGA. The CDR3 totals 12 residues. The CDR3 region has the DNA TGTGCCAGCAGCCTCAATAGTTCACCCCTCCACTTT. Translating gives CASSLNSSPLHF.

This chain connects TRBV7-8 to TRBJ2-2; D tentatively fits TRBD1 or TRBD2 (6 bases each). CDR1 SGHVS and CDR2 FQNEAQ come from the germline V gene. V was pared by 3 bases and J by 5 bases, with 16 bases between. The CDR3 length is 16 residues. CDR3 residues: CASSLVGGLETGELFF. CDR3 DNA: TGTGCCAGCAGCTTGGTTGGGGGGCTGGAGACCGGGGAGCTGTTTTTT.

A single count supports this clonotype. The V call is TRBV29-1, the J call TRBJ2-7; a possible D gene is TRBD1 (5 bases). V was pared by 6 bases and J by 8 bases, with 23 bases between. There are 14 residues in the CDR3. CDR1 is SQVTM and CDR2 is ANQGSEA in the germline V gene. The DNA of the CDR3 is TGCAGCGTCCGAAGCAGGGCAGACCGCTGGCAGCAGTACTTC. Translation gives CSVRSRADRWQQYF.

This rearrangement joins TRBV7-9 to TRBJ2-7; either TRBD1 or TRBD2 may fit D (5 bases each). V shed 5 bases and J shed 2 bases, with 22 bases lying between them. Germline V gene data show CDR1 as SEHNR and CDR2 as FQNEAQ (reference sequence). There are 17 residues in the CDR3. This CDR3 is CASSPYPGTAFTYEQYF. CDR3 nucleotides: TGTGCCAGCAGCCCTTACCCCGGGACGGCTTTTACCTACGAGCAGTACTTC.

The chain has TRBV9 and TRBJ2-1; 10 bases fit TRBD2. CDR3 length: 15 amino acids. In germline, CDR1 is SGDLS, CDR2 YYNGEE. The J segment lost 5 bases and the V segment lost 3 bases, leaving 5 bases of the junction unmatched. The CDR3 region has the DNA TGTGCCAGCAGCGCCGGACTAGCGGAAAACAATGAGCAGTTCTTC. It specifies CASSAGLAENNEQFF. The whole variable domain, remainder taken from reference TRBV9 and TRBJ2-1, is DSGVTQTPKHLITATGQRVTLRCSPRSGDLSVYWYQQSLDQGLQFLIQYYNGEERAKGNILERFSAQQFPDLHSELNLSSLELGDSALYFCASSAGLAENNEQFFGPGTRLTVL.

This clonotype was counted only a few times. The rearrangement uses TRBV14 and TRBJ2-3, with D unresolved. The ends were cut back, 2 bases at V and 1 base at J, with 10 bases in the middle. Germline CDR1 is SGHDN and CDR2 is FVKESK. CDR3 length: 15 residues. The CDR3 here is CASSQWNSGTDTQYF. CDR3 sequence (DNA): TGTGCCAGCAGCCAATGGAACTCCGGCACAGATACGCAGTATTTT.

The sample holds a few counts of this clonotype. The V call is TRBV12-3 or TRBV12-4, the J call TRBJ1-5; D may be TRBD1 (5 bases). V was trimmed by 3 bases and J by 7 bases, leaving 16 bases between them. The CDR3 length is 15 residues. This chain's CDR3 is CASSFFGGFGQPQHF. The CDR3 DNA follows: TGTGCCAGCAGTTTTTTCGGGGGATTCGGGCAGCCCCAGCATTTT.

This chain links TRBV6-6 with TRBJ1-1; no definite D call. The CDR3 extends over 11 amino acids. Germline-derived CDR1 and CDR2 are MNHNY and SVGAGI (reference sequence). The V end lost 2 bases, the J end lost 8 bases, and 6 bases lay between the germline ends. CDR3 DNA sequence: TGTGCCAGCAGTTACGAGAACGAAGCTTTCTTT. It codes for CASSYENEAFF.

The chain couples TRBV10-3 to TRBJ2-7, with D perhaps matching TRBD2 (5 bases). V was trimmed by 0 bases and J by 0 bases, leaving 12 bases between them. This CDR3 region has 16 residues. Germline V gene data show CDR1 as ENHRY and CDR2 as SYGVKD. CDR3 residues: CAISESGEKISYEQYF. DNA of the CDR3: TGTGCCATCAGTGAGTCCGGGGAAAAAATCTCCTACGAGCAGTACTTC.

In DNA, the CDR3 is TGCAGTTTACGGCCGGGACCTAGAAATAAGTCTCCTTTCTTC. Translation: CSLRPGPRNKSPFF. The chain employs TRBV20-1 and TRBJ2-1; the D call may be TRBD1 or TRBD2 (5 bases each). The CDR3 runs 14 residues. V was clipped by 8 bases and J by 16 bases, with 30 bases between them. Germline values: CDR1 DFQATT, CDR2 SNEGSKA (reference sequence).

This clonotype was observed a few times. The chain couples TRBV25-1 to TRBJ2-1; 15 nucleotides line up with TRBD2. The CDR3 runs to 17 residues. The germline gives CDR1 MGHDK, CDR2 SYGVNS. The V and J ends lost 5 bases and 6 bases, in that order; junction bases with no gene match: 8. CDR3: CASSTNPGLAGGNEQFF. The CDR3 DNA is TGTGCCAGCAGTACTAATCCGGGACTAGCGGGAGGCAATGAGCAGTTCTTC.

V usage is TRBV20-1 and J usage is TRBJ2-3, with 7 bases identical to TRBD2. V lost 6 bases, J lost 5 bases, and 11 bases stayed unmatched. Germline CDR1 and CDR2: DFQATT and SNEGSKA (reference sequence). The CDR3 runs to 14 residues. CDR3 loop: CSALNREVGDTQYF. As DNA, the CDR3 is TGCAGTGCCTTAAACCGGGAGGTTGGAGATACGCAGTATTTT.

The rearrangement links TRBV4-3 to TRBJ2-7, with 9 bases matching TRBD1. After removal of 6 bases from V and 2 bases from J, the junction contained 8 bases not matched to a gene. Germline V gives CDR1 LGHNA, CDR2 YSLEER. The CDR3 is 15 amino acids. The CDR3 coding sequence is TGCGCCAGCAGTGTTGTGGGACAGGGCCCCTACGAGCAGTACTTC. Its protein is CASSVVGQGPYEQYF.